This TCR beta chain appears in the sequencing data of a study of CD8+CD57+ T cells in acquired aplastic anemia. Looking at the study overall: CD4+ and CD8+ cells, once sorted, gave DNA averaging roughly 3 ug. Notes on the study in general: Patients and controls turned out to have roughly 31 CD8+ CDR3 sequences in common.

Investigators profiled TCR beta VDJ and CDR3 from genomic DNA template. TCRdb passed the reads through MiXCR, listing each CDR3 protein once. The data show just over 400,000 distinct CDR3 sequences, under 80% seen once. Of note for this clonotype: Its antigen is undetermined.

This CDR3 contains 13 residues. V shed 6 bases and J 0 bases; nucleotides not matched to a gene: 2. Germline CDR1 is LGHNA and CDR2 is YSLEER. The material sequenced was sorted CD4+, CD8+, or CD8+CD57+ T cells (not recorded which) from PBMCs. This receptor was obtained from a human donor in good health, serving as a control. V is TRBV4-3 and J is TRBJ2-7; TRBD2 matches at 7 bases. The CDR3 region is CASRTSPSYEQYF. The CDR3 DNA is TGCGCCAGCAGGACTAGCCCCTCCTACGAGCAGTACTTC.